The 18 T cell receptor beta chains listed next were all sequenced from one sample in a study of T cells after yellow fever vaccination. TCRdb passed the 5' RACE reads through MiXCR, listing each CDR3 protein once. The sample includes about 240,000 distinct CDR3 sequences, roughly 7.2% seen only once; the top ten take approximately 0.85%. Sequences were derived from CD4+ T cells sorted from PBMCs, sampled 15 days after the yellow fever booster vaccination. These receptor sequences come from a man between 25 and 39 years old who received the YFV17D yellow fever vaccine.

There are many counts of this clonotype. The rearrangement uses TRBV7-2 and TRBJ2-3; 7 bases align to TRBD2. The junction had 9 bases not matched to a gene; V was cut back by 2 bases and J by 4 bases. Germline V CDR1 and CDR2: SGHTA, FQGNSA. CDR3 length equals 16 residues. The CDR3 is CASSLRSGGMADTQYF. The CDR3 nucleotides are TGTGCCAGCAGCTTAAGGTCGGGAGGAATGGCAGATACGCAGTATTTT.

V is TRBV4-3 and J is TRBJ2-1, with D uncertain. Germline V gives CDR1 LGHNA, CDR2 YSLEER. The CDR3 spans 13 residues. Trimming shortened V by 1 base and J by 11 bases, and 12 bases separated the two germline ends. CDR3 sequence: CASSQGPDAQQFF. As DNA, the CDR3 is TGCGCCAGCAGCCAAGGGCCGGACGCGCAGCAGTTCTTC.

This clonotype was counted a few times. The rearrangement uses TRBV28 and TRBJ2-4, with D tentatively TRBD1 or TRBD2 (6 bases each). The germline V gene has CDR1 MDHEN and CDR2 SYDVKM. The length of the CDR3 is 16 residues. Trimming removed 2 bases from V and 4 bases from J, with 15 bases in between. This CDR3 is CASSLRGGRGKNIQYF. The CDR3 DNA reads as TGTGCCAGCAGTTTAAGAGGGGGGCGGGGAAAAAACATTCAGTACTTC.

The sample holds a few counts of this clonotype. J is TRBJ2-5 and V is TRBV29-1; 10 bases agree with TRBD1. V trimming: 8 bases; J trimming: 3 bases; junction bases outside the gene matches: 3. The CDR3 length is 12 residues. In germline, CDR1 is SQVTM, CDR2 ANQGSEA. Written as DNA, the CDR3 is TGCAGCTCAGGACAGGGGGAAGAGACCCAGTACTTC. Its protein is CSSGQGEETQYF.

At least ten counts were recorded for this clonotype. The chain carries TRBV20-1 and TRBJ2-3; 10 bases are a match to TRBD2. Germline V gene data show CDR1 as DFQATT and CDR2 as SNEGSKA (reference sequence). This CDR3 spans 15 amino acids. J was trimmed by 4 bases and V by 3 bases; bases with no gene match: 7. The CDR3 coding sequence is TGCAGTGCTAGTCTAACTAGCGGGATCGCAGATACGCAGTATTTT. Its translation: CSASLTSGIADTQYF.

This clonotype was counted between two and nine times. The rearrangement joins TRBV4-3 to TRBJ2-5; 13 nucleotides line up with TRBD2. Trimming took 1 base from V and 4 from J; bases not matched to a gene: 6. Germline-derived CDR1 and CDR2 are LGHNA and YSLEER. The length of the CDR3 is 17 residues. CDR3 sequence reads: CASSQVGLAGVSETQYF. DNA for the CDR3: TGCGCCAGCAGCCAAGTTGGACTAGCGGGAGTATCAGAGACCCAGTACTTC.

This clonotype was observed a handful of times. J is TRBJ1-6 and V is TRBV7-2, with 7 nucleotides matching TRBD1. J lost 7 bases, V lost 1 base, and 7 bases had no gene match. The V gene's germline CDR1 is SGHTA and CDR2 FQGNSA. This CDR3 has 16 amino acids. The CDR3 reads CASSLEGAQTNSPLHF. DNA of the CDR3: TGTGCCAGCAGCTTAGAGGGGGCGCAGACGAATTCACCCCTCCACTTT.

This clonotype was detected only a few times. This sequence joins TRBV24-1 and TRBJ1-2; D might be TRBD1 (5 bases). The ends were cut back, 4 bases at V and 2 bases at J, with 13 bases in the middle. CDR3 length: 15 residues. Germline V lookup: CDR1 KGHDR, CDR2 SFDVKD. CDR3 nucleotide sequence: TGTGCCACCAGTGAGACGGACACCGCGAACTATGGCTACACCTTC. Translation gives CATSETDTANYGYTF.

The genes are TRBV7-9 and TRBJ2-7, with 7 positions matching TRBD2. Germline CDR1 is SEHNR and CDR2 is FQNEAQ (reference sequence). V lost 5 bases, J lost 4 bases, and 11 bases stayed unmatched. The CDR3 extends over 15 amino acids. DNA for the CDR3: TGTGCCAGCAGCCCTAGTGGGAGGGGCGGGTACGAGCAGTACTTC. Translating gives CASSPSGRGGYEQYF. The full variable domain, rest sourced from reference TRBV7-9 and TRBJ2-7, is DTGVSQNPRHKITKRGQNVTFRCDPISEHNRLYWYRQTLGQGPEFLTYFQNEAQLEKSRLLSDRFSAERPKGSFSTLEIQRTEQGDSAMYLCASSPSGRGGYEQYFGPGTRLTVT.

This chain uses TRBV3-1 with TRBJ2-7; D remains unclear. There are 13 residues in the CDR3. V was trimmed by 0 bases and J by 4 bases, leaving 7 bases between them. Germline CDR1 and CDR2: LGHDT and YNNKEL (reference sequence). The CDR3, as DNA: TGTGCCAGCAGCCAAGAAGGGTGGTACGAGCAGTACTTC. Encoded protein: CASSQEGWYEQYF.

This clonotype was counted a few times. The chain recombines TRBV4-3 with TRBJ1-1, with TRBD1 as a possible D gene (5 bases). Trimming pared 0 bases from V and 1 base from J, leaving 9 bases between. The germline gives CDR1 LGHNA, CDR2 YSLEER. This CDR3 has 15 amino acids. The CDR3 protein is CASSQDTGKNTEAFF. Written as DNA, the CDR3 is TGCGCCAGCAGCCAAGATACAGGCAAGAACACTGAAGCTTTCTTT.

This clonotype was picked up a small number of times. The rearrangement joins TRBV7-2 to TRBJ2-1, with 9 bases identical to TRBD1. The V and J ends lost 3 bases and 8 bases, in that order; junction bases with no gene match: 8. The CDR3 length is 15 residues. Germline loops: CDR1 SGHTA, CDR2 FQGNSA. The CDR3 spells CASSFVTGGNYEQFF. CDR3 DNA: TGTGCCAGCAGCTTTGTGACAGGGGGAAACTATGAGCAGTTCTTC.

With respect to this clonotype: Possible read error: a much larger clone is one base away. The chain carries TRBV29-1 and TRBJ2-4; 8 bases agree with TRBD2. CDR1 is SQVTM, CDR2 ANQGSEA, per germline. J lost 7 bases, V lost 3 bases, and 8 bases had no gene match. The CDR3 extends over 14 amino acids. The CDR3 DNA follows: TGCAGCGTTGAGTTACCAGCGGGAGTCAACATTCAGTACTTC. Translated: CSVELPAGVNIQYF.

This clonotype was recorded a few times. The rearrangement uses TRBV20-1 and TRBJ1-2; D perhaps matches TRBD1 (6 bases). Trimming pared 4 bases from V and 3 bases from J, leaving 18 bases between. The CDR3 loop spans 15 amino acids. Per germline, CDR1 DFQATT and CDR2 SNEGSKA (reference sequence). For the CDR3, the DNA is TGCAGTGCTACTCAGGGGTGGGGGAGTGACTATGGCTACACCTTC. The encoded protein is CSATQGWGSDYGYTF.

This chain connects TRBV2 to TRBJ1-2; 7 bases map to TRBD1. J lost 2 bases, V lost 8 bases, and 8 bases had no gene match. The CDR3 spans 14 residues. The germline V gene has CDR1 SNHLY and CDR2 FYNNEI. CDR3 region: CASGRDRKNYGYTF. For the CDR3, the DNA is TGTGCCAGCGGTAGGGACAGAAAAAACTATGGCTACACCTTC.

This clonotype showed up many times. The V and J genes are TRBV29-1 and TRBJ2-1; perhaps TRBD2 as D (6 bases). Trimming removed 5 bases at V and 4 bases at J, with 15 bases between. The CDR3 has 14 residues. Germline assignment: CDR1 SQVTM and CDR2 ANQGSEA. CDR3 DNA: TGCAGCGTTCTTCGGTCTAGCGCGTACAATGAGCAGTTCTTC. Amino acid sequence: CSVLRSSAYNEQFF.

J is TRBJ1-1 and V is TRBV29-1; the D is unclear. V gave up 3 bases and J gave up 1 base, with 3 bases separating them. The CDR3 is made up of 11 amino acids. Germline V gene lookup returns CDR1 SQVTM and CDR2 ANQGSEA. CDR3 loop: CSVDRNTEAFF. For the CDR3, the DNA is TGCAGCGTTGACCGGAACACTGAAGCTTTCTTT.

This clonotype was recorded at least ten times. The rearrangement uses TRBV5-4 and TRBJ1-2, with 10 bases that match TRBD1. This CDR3 spans 14 amino acids. Trimming removed 0 bases from V and 8 bases from J; junction bases left unmatched: 4. Germline V lookup: CDR1 SGHNT, CDR2 YYREEE (reference sequence). The CDR3 bases are TGTGCCAGCAGCTTGGAGGGACAGGGGCGAGGCTACACCTTC. Protein sequence: CASSLEGQGRGYTF.